A selection of T cell receptor beta chains follows, all from one sample in a study of cytomegalovirus exposure and HLA in healthy donors. TCRdb's copy holds only in-frame clones and misses some; the assay was immunoSEQ multiplex PCR. The sample table includes 200,000 to 250,000 clones. Sample: PBMCs. These receptors originate from a girl aged 2 to 9 in good health and CMV-seropositive. CDR3s include the opening cysteine and the closing phenylalanine or tryptophan. The D gene is left open where the match is weak.

j_call: TRBJ1-5
d_call: .
v_call: TRBV2
cdr3_nt: TGTGCCAGCAGCGCGTGGCAGGGAACTAATCAGCCCCAGCATTTT
cdr3_aa: CASSAWQGTNQPQHF

j_call: TRBJ2-2
d_call: TRBD2
v_call: TRBV4-1
cdr3_nt: TGCGCCAGCAGCCAAACGGGACTAGCGGGAGGGCCGAACACCGGGGAGCTGTTTTTT
cdr3_aa: CASSQTGLAGGPNTGELFF

j_call: TRBJ2-3
d_call: .
v_call: TRBV7-3
cdr3_nt: TGTGCCAGCAGCTTAAGTTTTGGCGGGTCCCCCGATACGCAGTATTTT
cdr3_aa: CASSLSFGGSPDTQYF

j_call: TRBJ2-7
d_call: .
v_call: TRBV7-6
cdr3_nt: TGTGCCAGCAGCTTAGGTCCTAGCGAAACATACCAGGCCTACGAGCAGTACTTC
cdr3_aa: CASSLGPSETYQAYEQYF

j_call: TRBJ1-2
d_call: .
v_call: TRBV28
cdr3_nt: TGTGCCAGCAGTCTGCCGGACTATGGCTACACCTTC
cdr3_aa: CASSLPDYGYTF

j_call: TRBJ1-2
d_call: .
v_call: TRBV2
cdr3_nt: TGTGCCAGCAGTGACGGGATTGGCTACACCTTC
cdr3_aa: CASSDGIGYTF

j_call: TRBJ2-1
d_call: TRBD1
v_call: TRBV11-3
cdr3_nt: TGTGCCAGCAGCCCTAGGACAGGGGGGACGAACAATGAGCAGTTCTTC
cdr3_aa: CASSPRTGGTNNEQFF

j_call: TRBJ1-3
d_call: TRBD1
v_call: TRBV6-4
cdr3_nt: TGTGCCAGCAGTGGAACAGGGGAAAACTCTGGAAACACCATATATTTT
cdr3_aa: CASSGTGENSGNTIYF

j_call: TRBJ2-1
d_call: .
v_call: TRBV4-1
cdr3_nt: TGCGCCAGCAGACACACAGGGGACTATGAGCAGTTCTTC
cdr3_aa: CASRHTGDYEQFF

j_call: TRBJ1-1
d_call: .
v_call: TRBV27
cdr3_nt: TGTGCCAGCAGTTTAGTCGTCGGTTACACTGAAGCTTTCTTT
cdr3_aa: CASSLVVGYTEAFF

j_call: TRBJ1-2
d_call: .
v_call: TRBV28
cdr3_nt: TGTGCCAGCAAAGGGGCGACAGGACCCTACACCTTC
cdr3_aa: CASKGATGPYTF

j_call: TRBJ2-1
d_call: .
v_call: TRBV7-9
cdr3_nt: TGTGCCAGCAGCTTAAGTAGCACAGGGTCGAGAAATGAGCAGTTCTTC
cdr3_aa: CASSLSSTGSRNEQFF

j_call: TRBJ2-5
d_call: .
v_call: TRBV5-4
cdr3_nt: TGTGCCAGCAGCTTGGACGGCCAAGAGACCCAGTACTTC
cdr3_aa: CASSLDGQETQYF

j_call: TRBJ2-3
d_call: .
v_call: TRBV5-6
cdr3_nt: TGTGCCAGCACCACCCGCCAGACAGGCCTCAGAAGCTATACGCAGTATTTT
cdr3_aa: CASTTRQTGLRSYTQYF

j_call: TRBJ2-1
d_call: .
v_call: TRBV29-1
cdr3_nt: TGCAGCGTTGAAGGACTGGAGAGCTCCTACAATGAGCAGTTCTTC
cdr3_aa: CSVEGLESSYNEQFF

j_call: TRBJ1-1
d_call: TRBD1
v_call: TRBV4-1
cdr3_nt: TGCGCCAGCAGCCAAGAGACAGGGATTAAGACTGAAGCTTTCTTT
cdr3_aa: CASSQETGIKTEAFF

j_call: TRBJ1-2
d_call: .
v_call: TRBV7-8
cdr3_nt: TGTGCCAGCAGCTTAGGCAGGGCGGACTATGGCTACACCTTC
cdr3_aa: CASSLGRADYGYTF

j_call: TRBJ1-1
d_call: .
v_call: TRBV6-1
cdr3_nt: TGTGCCAGCAGGCCCCACGTCCGGGGCACTGAAGCTTTCTTT
cdr3_aa: CASRPHVRGTEAFF

j_call: TRBJ1-5
d_call: .
v_call: TRBV6-5
cdr3_nt: TGTGCCAGCAGTTACTCCGCGGTCAATCAGCCCCAGCATTTT
cdr3_aa: CASSYSAVNQPQHF

j_call: TRBJ2-5
d_call: .
v_call: TRBV4-1
cdr3_nt: TGCGCCAGCAGCCATGATCCCGGAGAGACCCAGTACTTC
cdr3_aa: CASSHDPGETQYF

j_call: TRBJ2-5
d_call: TRBD2
v_call: TRBV5-1
cdr3_nt: TGCGCCAGCAGCTTGGCAGTCGGCGGGGGAGAGACCCAGTACTTC
cdr3_aa: CASSLAVGGGETQYF

j_call: TRBJ2-7
d_call: .
v_call: TRBV11-1
cdr3_nt: TGTGCCAGCAGCTTAGGGTCCAGTTCCTACGAGCAGTACTTC
cdr3_aa: CASSLGSSSYEQYF

j_call: TRBJ1-1
d_call: TRBD1
v_call: TRBV5-4
cdr3_nt: TGTGCCAGCAGCTTGGGGGGACAGGTAGGGACTGAAGCTTTCTTT
cdr3_aa: CASSLGGQVGTEAFF

j_call: TRBJ2-7
d_call: TRBD2
v_call: TRBV30
cdr3_nt: TGTGCCTGGAGTATGGGGACTAGCGGTACCTACGAGCAGTACTTC
cdr3_aa: CAWSMGTSGTYEQYF

j_call: TRBJ2-7
d_call: TRBD2
v_call: TRBV10-3
cdr3_nt: TGTGCCATCAGTGGGACTAGTAGTAACGAGCAGTACTTC
cdr3_aa: CAISGTSSNEQYF

j_call: TRBJ1-5
d_call: .
v_call: TRBV4-1
cdr3_nt: TGCGCCAGCAGCCAAGAAGGTACAGGGCAAATACAATTCAATCAGCCCCAGCATTTT
cdr3_aa: CASSQEGTGQIQFNQPQHF

j_call: TRBJ1-2
d_call: TRBD1
v_call: TRBV28
cdr3_nt: TGTGCCAGCAGTTTAGGGGACAGCATCTATGGCTACACCTTC
cdr3_aa: CASSLGDSIYGYTF

j_call: TRBJ2-3
d_call: TRBD1
v_call: TRBV6-1
cdr3_nt: TGTGCCAGCCGGGAGGGACAGGGGGCGTCAGATACGCAGTATTTT
cdr3_aa: CASREGQGASDTQYF

j_call: TRBJ1-1
d_call: .
v_call: TRBV27
cdr3_nt: TGTGCCAGCAGTTGGCAGGGGCGGAACACTGAAGCTTTCTTT
cdr3_aa: CASSWQGRNTEAFF

j_call: TRBJ2-7
d_call: .
v_call: TRBV7-2
cdr3_nt: TGTGCCAGCCAGACAGACCATAGCTCCTACGAGCAGTACTTC
cdr3_aa: CASQTDHSSYEQYF

j_call: TRBJ2-3
d_call: TRBD2
v_call: TRBV7-2
cdr3_nt: TGTGCCAGCAGCCTCTGGACTAGCGGAAACACAGATACGCAGTATTTT
cdr3_aa: CASSLWTSGNTDTQYF

j_call: TRBJ1-1
d_call: .
v_call: TRBV5-6
cdr3_nt: TGTGCCAGCAGCTTGGCGGTTACGACTGAAGCTTTCTTT
cdr3_aa: CASSLAVTTEAFF

j_call: TRBJ2-1
d_call: TRBD2
v_call: TRBV25-1
cdr3_nt: TGTGCCAGCAGTTACTCGGGACTAGCGGGGCTTAATGAGCAGTTCTTC
cdr3_aa: CASSYSGLAGLNEQFF